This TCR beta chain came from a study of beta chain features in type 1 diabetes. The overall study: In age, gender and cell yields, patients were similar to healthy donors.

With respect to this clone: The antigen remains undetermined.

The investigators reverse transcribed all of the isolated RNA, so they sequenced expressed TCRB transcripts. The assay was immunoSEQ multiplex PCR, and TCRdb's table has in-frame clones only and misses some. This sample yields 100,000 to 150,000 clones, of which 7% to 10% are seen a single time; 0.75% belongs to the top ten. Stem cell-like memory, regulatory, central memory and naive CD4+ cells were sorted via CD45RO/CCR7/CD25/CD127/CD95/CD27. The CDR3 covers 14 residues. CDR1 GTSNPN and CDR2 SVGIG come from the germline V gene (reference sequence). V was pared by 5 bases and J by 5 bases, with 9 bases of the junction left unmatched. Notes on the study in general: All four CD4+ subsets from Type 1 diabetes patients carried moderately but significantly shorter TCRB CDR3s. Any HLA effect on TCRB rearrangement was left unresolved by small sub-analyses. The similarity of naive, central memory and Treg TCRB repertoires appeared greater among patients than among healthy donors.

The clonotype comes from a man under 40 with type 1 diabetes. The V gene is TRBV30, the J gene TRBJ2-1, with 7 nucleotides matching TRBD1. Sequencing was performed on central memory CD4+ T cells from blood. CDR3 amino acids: CAWDPGTENNEQFF. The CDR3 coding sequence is TGTGCCTGGGACCCCGGGACAGAAAACAATGAGCAGTTCTTC. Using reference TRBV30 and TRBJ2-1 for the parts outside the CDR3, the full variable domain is SQTIHQWPATLVQPVGSPLSLECTVEGTSNPNLYWYRQAAGRGLQLLFYSVGIGQISSEVPQNLSASRPQDRQFILSSKKLLLSDSGFYLCAWDPGTENNEQFFGPGTRLTVL.